What follows are 29 T cell receptor beta chains derived from one specimen sequenced in a study of tumor-infiltrating lymphocytes in primary liver carcinoma (dated by TCRdb to 2016 to 2017). TCRdb names Illumina HiSeq 2500 as the instrument used. Starting from approximately 460 ng total RNA, TCRbeta-specific cDNA was produced by reverse transcription with a constant-region primer and ProtoScript II reverse transcriptase. The TCRbeta libraries were prepared through three rounds of nested multiplex PCR following a slightly modified ARM-PCR procedure. Each of the first two PCR rounds ran for about 10 cycles and used multiplex TRBV1-TRBV30 forward primers together with a Cbeta reverse primer. The raw public reads went through TCRdb reprocessing: fastp at Q25, MiXCR clone calling, in-frame beta chains kept. Each CDR3 protein appears once, grouped with its most common genes and DNA. The sample includes about 200,000 distinct CDR3 sequences, with approximately 65% observed a single time. The top ten hold around 7.1% of the sample.

TRIzol reagent was used to extract blood RNA from unsorted whole blood, while the DNeasy Blood & Tissue kit provided the germline DNA. Sequencing was done on a sample of peripheral blood. The receptors originated from an older woman with primary liver carcinoma and hepatitis B virus infection.

The gene calls are TRBV7-8 and TRBJ2-1; either TRBD1 or TRBD2 may fit D (6 bases each). V lost 7 bases and J lost 6, with 19 bases in between. The CDR3 has 15 residues. The V gene's germline CDR1 is SGHVS and CDR2 FQNEAQ. CDR3: CASIPWGARINEQFF. In DNA, the CDR3 is TGTGCCAGCATCCCATGGGGGGCGAGGATCAATGAGCAGTTCTTC.

A few counts support this clonotype. CDR3 amino acids: CASSVGLAEIQETQYF. The DNA for the CDR3 is TGCGCCAGCAGTGTGGGACTAGCGGAGATCCAAGAGACCCAGTACTTC. This chain links TRBV10-2 with TRBJ2-5, with 11 bases fitting TRBD2. The CDR3 is made up of 16 amino acids. V dropped 4 bases and J dropped 1; count of bases not matched to a gene: 5. Per the germline V gene, CDR1 is WSHSY and CDR2 is SAAADI.

Note on this clonotype: This clone may be a read error of a much larger clone one base away. The chain links TRBV4-2 to TRBJ2-1, with 7 bases aligning to TRBD2. Germline CDR1 LGHNA, CDR2 YNFKEQ. V was pared by 2 bases and J by 4 bases, with 14 bases of the junction left unmatched. CDR3 size: 18 residues. For the CDR3, the DNA is TGTGCCAGCAGCCAATATACGTCCCCTAGCGGCTATTACAATGAGCAGTTCTTC. This translates into CASSQYTSPSGYYNEQFF.

At least ten counts were recorded for this clonotype. The chain couples TRBV5-5 to TRBJ2-5; 7 nucleotides line up with TRBD1. Germline values: CDR1 SGHKS, CDR2 YYEKEE (reference sequence). Germline trimming cut 1 base from V and 3 bases from J; bases unmatched to any gene: 0. The CDR3 runs 13 residues. CDR3 sequence (DNA): TGTGCCAGCAGCTTGACAGGGGAAGAGACCCAGTACTTC. Its translation: CASSLTGEETQYF.

This clonotype was observed at least ten times. The chain uses TRBV6-1 and TRBJ2-6, with 11 bases lining up with TRBD2. CDR3 length: 15 residues. The germline V gene encodes CDR1 MNHNS and CDR2 SASEGT. After removal of 4 bases from V and 4 bases from J, the junction contained 0 bases not matched to a gene. CDR3 in DNA: TGTGCCAGCAGTGGGACTAGCGGGGGGGCCAACGTCCTGACTTTC. Its protein is CASSGTSGGANVLTF.

About this clonotype itself: The junction does not match germline at one end; this may be a read error. V gene TRBV5-4 combines with J gene TRBJ2-3; weak D call: TRBD2 (6 bases). CDR1 and CDR2 from the germline V gene are SGHNT and YYREEE (reference sequence). CDR3 length: 15 residues. CDR3 DNA: TGTGCCAGCAGCTTGTGGTGGGAGGTAGGAGATACGCTGTATTTT. Translated, it gives CASSLWWEVGDTLYF.

The sample holds a few counts of this clonotype. The V and J genes are TRBV5-7 and TRBJ2-7, with a tentative D call TRBD2 (5 bases). TRBV5-7 is recorded as an ORF, its role being uncertain. The V gene lost 1 base and the J gene lost 3 bases, with 11 bases spanning the gap. The CDR3 sequence is 14 residues long. The DNA for the CDR3 is TGTGCCAGCAGCTTGCTTCCAGGAGGCTACGAGCAGTACTTC. Translation gives CASSLLPGGYEQYF.

The rearrangement joins TRBV11-2 to TRBJ1-2, with TRBD1 matching over 7 bases. V shed 11 bases, J shed 3 bases, and the junction held 18 bases outside the gene matches. The CDR3 runs 16 residues. Per the germline V gene, CDR1 is SGHAT and CDR2 is FQNNGV. CDR3 coding DNA: TGTGCCGGCATCACTACGACAGGGAGGGTGGACTATGGCTACACCTTC. Translating gives CAGITTTGRVDYGYTF.

The CDR3: CAWSVQGGQPQHF. CDR3 nucleotides: TGTGCCTGGAGTGTACAAGGGGGTCAGCCCCAGCATTTT. The V and J genes are TRBV30 and TRBJ1-5, with D possibly TRBD1 on 6 matching bases. The CDR3 is 13 residues long. The V and J ends lost 0 bases and 6 bases respectively, with 9 bases between them. Germline values: CDR1 GTSNPN, CDR2 SVGIG (reference sequence).

The chain couples TRBV6-6 to TRBJ2-7, with D possibly TRBD2 on 6 matching bases. The V gene lost 6 bases and the J gene lost 6 bases, with 21 bases spanning the gap. This CDR3 has 15 amino acids. CDR1 is MNHNY, CDR2 SVGAGI, per germline (reference sequence). The CDR3 reads CASRPPGLTQVEQYF. CDR3 DNA: TGTGCCAGCAGACCTCCGGGACTGACGCAAGTCGAGCAGTACTTC.

The chain links TRBV29-1 to TRBJ2-7, with D hard to call. V shed 7 bases and J shed 5 bases, with 15 bases lying between them. This CDR3 has 12 residues. The V gene's germline CDR1 is SQVTM and CDR2 ANQGSEA. CDR3 DNA sequence: TGCAGCGCGCGTTGGGGTAATCACGAGCAGTACTTC. Amino acid sequence: CSARWGNHEQYF.

This chain joins TRBV4-1 and TRBJ1-1; D not resolved. The CDR3 consists of 16 residues. Germline lookup yields CDR1 MGHRA and CDR2 YSYEKL. V gave up 0 bases and J gave up 1 base, with 12 bases separating them. The CDR3 sequence is CASSQDRLNSNTEAFF. For the CDR3, the DNA is TGCGCCAGCAGCCAAGACAGGTTGAATTCGAACACTGAAGCTTTCTTT.

The chain uses TRBV19 and TRBJ2-7, with 7 bases that match TRBD1. The germline CDR1 and CDR2 sequences are LNHDA and SQIVND (reference sequence). The CDR3 consists of 15 residues. V was clipped by 5 bases and J by 1 base; unmatched bases: 8. CDR3 coding DNA: TGTGCCAGTAGTCCAGAGAGGGGACAGTCCTACGAGCAGTACTTC. This sequence encodes CASSPERGQSYEQYF.

The rearrangement links TRBV11-3 to TRBJ2-5; D may be TRBD1 (6 bases). The CDR3 totals 16 residues. Germline CDR1 SGHNT, CDR2 YENEEA. V dropped 1 base and J dropped 2 bases, with 14 bases sitting between them. CDR3 protein: CASSLVMGASQETQYF. Written as DNA, the CDR3 is TGTGCCAGCAGCTTAGTCATGGGGGCCAGTCAAGAGACCCAGTACTTC. Complete variable domain (other parts from reference TRBV11-3 and TRBJ2-5): EAGVVQSPRYKIIEKKQPVAFWCNPISGHNTLYWYLQNLGQGPELLIRYENEEAVDDSQLPKDRFSAERLKGVDSTLKIQPAELGDSAVYLCASSLVMGASQETQYFGPGTRLLVL.

This clonotype has only a few counts. The rearrangement links TRBV5-4 to TRBJ2-1; TRBD2 aligns across 8 bases. Germline CDR1 reads SGHNT; CDR2 reads YYREEE (reference sequence). Trimming at V came to 4 bases and at J to 1 base, leaving 7 bases not matched to a gene. This CDR3 spans 16 amino acids. The CDR3 coding sequence is TGTGCCAGCAGCGATAAGCGGGAGCGGTCCTACAATGAGCAGTTCTTC. Translating it yields CASSDKRERSYNEQFF.

Notes on this clonotype: A clone one base away is much larger, so this may be a read error. This chain links TRBV12-3 or TRBV12-4 with TRBJ2-7, with D possibly TRBD2 on 6 matching bases. The CDR3 has 15 amino acids. The CDR3 loop is CTSSFETRATYEQYF. As DNA, the CDR3 is TGTACCAGCAGTTTTGAGACTAGGGCTACCTACGAGCAGTACTTC.

For this clonotype: A much larger clone is a single base away; this may be a read error. The rearrangement joins TRBV6-5 to TRBJ2-5, with TRBD1 identical over 9 bases. Germline V CDR1 and CDR2: MNHEY, SVGAGI. The CDR3 extends over 13 amino acids. In DNA form, the CDR3 reads TGTGGCAGCAGGGGACAGGGTGGAGAGACCCAGTACTTC. This codes for CGSRGQGGETQYF.

In this sample, this clonotype turned up once. The chain couples TRBV11-2 to TRBJ2-2; a weak D match, TRBD1 (5 bases). The V end lost 2 bases, the J end lost 7 bases, and 11 bases lay between the germline ends. This CDR3 comprises 14 residues. Germline V gene data show CDR1 as SGHAT and CDR2 as FQNNGV. CDR3 sequence reads: CASSLLVRDGELFF. Here the CDR3 DNA reads TGTGCCAGCAGCTTACTAGTCAGGGACGGGGAGCTGTTTTTT. Full variable domain (missing parts from reference TRBV11-2 and TRBJ2-2): EAGVAQSPRYKIIEKRQSVAFWCNPISGHATLYWYQQILGQGPKLLIQFQNNGVVDDSQLPKDRFSAERLKGVDSTLKIQPAKLEDSAVYLCASSLLVRDGELFFGEGSRLTVL.

As for this clonotype: A much more abundant neighbour one base away suggests this may be a read error. The chain uses TRBV12-3 or TRBV12-4 and TRBJ2-5; 7 positions agree with TRBD1. The CDR3 totals 14 residues. V lost 2 bases to trimming and J lost 5 bases; unmatched junction nucleotides: 5. This CDR3 is CASSLIQGFETQYF. The CDR3 DNA reads as TGTGCCAGCAGTTTAATACAGGGGTTTGAGACCCAGTACTTC.

CDR3 in amino acids: CASSFRPRGAGRNRESDEQFF. As DNA, the CDR3 is TGTGCCAGCAGCTTCCGCCCCAGGGGTGCGGGCAGAAATCGCGAGTCGGATGAGCAGTTCTTC. The rearrangement joins TRBV11-2 to TRBJ2-1; D may be TRBD1 (6 bases). Germline CDR1 reads SGHAT; CDR2 reads FQNNGV. The CDR3 spans 21 residues. Trimming removed 3 bases at V and 8 bases at J, with 35 bases between. The entire variable domain, with the rest obtained from reference TRBV11-2 and TRBJ2-1, is as follows: EAGVAQSPRYKIIEKRQSVAFWCNPISGHATLYWYQQILGQGPKLLIQFQNNGVVDDSQLPKDRFSAERLKGVDSTLKIQPAKLEDSAVYLCASSFRPRGAGRNRESDEQFFGPGTRLTVL.

Comment on this clonotype: Just one base apart from a much larger clone, this may be a read error. The gene calls are TRBV4-1 and TRBJ1-4; 7 bases line up with TRBD1. This CDR3 is 18 amino acids long. Germline CDR1 reads MGHRA; CDR2 reads YSYEKL. V shed 2 bases, J shed 3 bases, and the junction held 12 bases outside the gene matches. The CDR3 is CASSQFVRGKRANEKLFF. The CDR3 DNA is TGCGCCAGCAGCCAATTCGTCAGGGGGAAGCGAGCTAATGAAAAACTGTTTTTT.

This clonotype showed up just a few times. The gene calls are TRBV7-9 and TRBJ2-7; a weak D match, TRBD2 (6 bases). The CDR3 is made up of 13 amino acids. Between the trimmed V and J ends, which lost 4 bases and 6 bases, there was a span of 13 bases. Per the germline V gene, CDR1 is SEHNR and CDR2 is FQNEAQ (reference sequence). In DNA, the CDR3 is TGTGCCAGCAGCTCCCAGGGACTCGGCGAGCAGTACTTC. This codes for CASSSQGLGEQYF. The complete variable domain, with remaining parts taken from reference TRBV7-9 and TRBJ2-7, reads DTGVSQNPRHKITKRGQNVTFRCDPISEHNRLYWYRQTLGQGPEFLTYFQNEAQLEKSRLLSDRFSAERPKGSFSTLEIQRTEQGDSAMYLCASSSQGLGEQYFGPGTRLTVT.

As concerns this clonotype: In this CDR3 the conserved last residue, phenylalanine or tryptophan, is missing, so a read error is likely. The chain couples TRBV11-2 to TRBJ2-1; 12 bases are shared with TRBD2. The CDR3 length is 16 residues. Germline CDR1 SGHAT, CDR2 FQNNGV. The DNA of the CDR3 is TGTGCCGGCAGCCCTTCTAGCGGGAGGGCCGATAATGAGCAGTTCCTC. This codes for CAGSPSSGRADNEQFL.

This clonotype was counted many times. This sequence joins TRBV30 and TRBJ1-5, with 9 bases identical to TRBD1. Losses at the gene ends were 3 bases for V and 7 bases for J; bases not matched to a gene: 7. CDR1 and CDR2 from the germline V gene are GTSNPN and SVGIG (reference sequence). This CDR3 comprises 14 residues. CDR3 in amino acids: CAWSGQGLRQPQHF. CDR3 sequence (DNA): TGTGCCTGGAGCGGACAGGGGCTAAGGCAGCCCCAGCATTTT.

This clonotype was counted a single time. Being one base from a much bigger clone, this may be a read error. The chain joins TRBV5-1 to TRBJ2-7, with 7 bases matching TRBD2. V trimming: 4 bases; J trimming: 0 bases; junction bases outside the gene matches: 10. Germline V gives CDR1 SGHRS, CDR2 YFSETQ. The CDR3 totals 16 residues. CDR3 in DNA: TGCGCCAGCAGCCCTCACTTGGGCGGGAGCTCCTACGAGCAGTACTTC. This gives the protein CASSPHLGGSSYEQYF.

As regards this clonotype: Since a much larger clone is just one base distant, this may be a read error. No DNA is shown, since the ends of the CDR3 on it are uncertain; the CDR3 is the one TCRdb lists. V usage is TRBV29-1 and J usage is TRBJ1-2; no check of the table's D call, TRBD1, against the DNA was made. The V gene's germline CDR1 is SQVTM and CDR2 ANQGSEA. The CDR3 adds up to 11 amino acids, both ends counted. The CDR3 here is CSAQGSYGCTF.

V usage is TRBV11-3 and J usage is TRBJ2-2, with TRBD2 identical over 10 bases. Unmatched junction bases numbered 20, after V lost 11 bases and J lost 8 bases. This CDR3 has 17 residues. Germline V gene lookup returns CDR1 SGHNT and CDR2 YENEEA. CDR3 loop: CAGTGGSGRSSTGELFF. The CDR3 DNA reads as TGTGCCGGCACCGGGGGTAGCGGGAGGAGTAGCACTGGGGAGCTGTTTTTT.

Concerning this clonotype: A junction boundary mismatches the germline segment, possibly from a read error. The CDR3 reads CASNIDGTREIQYF. The DNA of the CDR3 is TGTGCCAGCAACATCGACGGGACACGGGAGATCCAGTACTTC. The chain is built from TRBV5-4 and TRBJ2-5; D is tentatively TRBD1 or TRBD2 (6 bases each). Germline CDR1 is SGHNT and CDR2 is YYREEE (reference sequence). CDR3 size: 14 residues.

The table lists this clonotype with a few counts. This may be a read error, as it is one base from a much larger clone. The chain employs TRBV29-1 and TRBJ2-3; D is unresolved. This CDR3 is built from 11 residues. Germline CDR1 is SQVTM and CDR2 is ANQGSEA. The CDR3 DNA reads as TGCAGCGTTGATAGCACAGATACGCGGTATTTT. This codes for CSVDSTDTRYF.